This T cell receptor beta chain derives from a study of human T cells and chemical hapten exposure. Study observations and caveats: No shift was seen in TCRs above 1 in 1000 frequency with DPC sensitization. Expanded TCRs produced significantly more large CDR3 similarity clusters than controls did.

Losses at the gene ends were 4 bases for V and 7 bases for J; bases not matched to a gene: 5. Per the germline V gene, CDR1 is MNHEY and CDR2 is SMNVEV (reference sequence). This CDR3 contains 13 residues. As for time point: pre-sensitization, week 0. Treatment indicated: therapeutic diphenylcyclopropenone sensitization with weekly scalp DPC. This clonotype showed up just a few times. Antigen: not known. TCRdb reprocessed the RACE reads via MiXCR and lists one record per CDR3 protein. The data hold about 180,000 distinct CDR3 sequences, with roughly 30% observed a single time. This receptor was obtained from a woman aged 25-40 years with alopecia areata. Some clones in this sample may be carry-over from other donors' samples. The chain combines TRBV27 with TRBJ2-3; the match to TRBD2 covers 7 bases. Material: whole blood, obtained in connection with sensitization to the hapten diphenylcyclopropenone (DPC). In nucleotides, the CDR3 is TGTGCCAGCAGTTCAAGAGGGACTAATACGCAGTATTTT. Translation gives CASSSRGTNTQYF.